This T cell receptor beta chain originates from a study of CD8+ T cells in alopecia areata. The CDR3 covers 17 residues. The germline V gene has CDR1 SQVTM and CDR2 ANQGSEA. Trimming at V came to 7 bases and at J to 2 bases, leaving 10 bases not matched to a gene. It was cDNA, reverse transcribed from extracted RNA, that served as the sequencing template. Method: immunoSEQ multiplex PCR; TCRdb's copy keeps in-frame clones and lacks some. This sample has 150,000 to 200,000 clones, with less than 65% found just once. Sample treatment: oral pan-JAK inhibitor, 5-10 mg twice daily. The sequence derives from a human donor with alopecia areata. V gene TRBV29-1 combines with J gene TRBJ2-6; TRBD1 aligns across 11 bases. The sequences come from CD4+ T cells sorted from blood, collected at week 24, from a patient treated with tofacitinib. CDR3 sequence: CSAASGTGGTGANVLTF. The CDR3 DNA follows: TGCAGCGCAGCGTCCGGGACAGGGGGAACTGGGGCCAACGTCCTGACTTTC.